The source of this T cell receptor (beta chain) is a study of blood T cell repertoires in COVID-19. Study information: Italy, Spain and the United States were the sources of the convalescent and acute COVID-19 samples.

The CDR3 loop spans 14 amino acids. Germline values: CDR1 ENHRY, CDR2 SYGVKD. Germline trimming cut 5 bases from V and 2 bases from J; bases unmatched to any gene: 5. Profiled with immunoSEQ multiplex PCR; TCRdb holds only in-frame clones, not every one. Of 150,000 to 180,000 clones listed, about 85% are singletons. Patients at the Seattle site were enrolled during active infection and followed longitudinally. Material for sequencing was peripheral blood. The clonotype originates from a man aged 60-69 years with COVID-19, enrolled during active disease. This sequence joins TRBV10-3 and TRBJ1-2, with 7 bases aligning to TRBD1. The CDR3: CAISSGTANYGYTF. DNA of the CDR3: TGTGCCATCAGTTCTGGGACAGCCAACTATGGCTACACCTTC.